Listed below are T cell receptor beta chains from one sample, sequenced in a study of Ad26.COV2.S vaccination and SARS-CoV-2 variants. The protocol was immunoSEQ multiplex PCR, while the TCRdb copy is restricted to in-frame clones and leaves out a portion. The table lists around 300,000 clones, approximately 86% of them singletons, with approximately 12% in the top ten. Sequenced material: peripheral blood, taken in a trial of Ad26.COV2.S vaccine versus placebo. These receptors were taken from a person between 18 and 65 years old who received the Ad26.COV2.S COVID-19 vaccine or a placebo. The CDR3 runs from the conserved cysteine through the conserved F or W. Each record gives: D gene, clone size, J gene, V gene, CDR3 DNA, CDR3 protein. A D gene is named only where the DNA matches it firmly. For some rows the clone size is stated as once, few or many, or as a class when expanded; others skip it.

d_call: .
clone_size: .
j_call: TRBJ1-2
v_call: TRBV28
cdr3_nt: TGTGCCAGCAGTCCGGACAGTATATATGGCTACACCTTC
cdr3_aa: CASSPDSIYGYTF

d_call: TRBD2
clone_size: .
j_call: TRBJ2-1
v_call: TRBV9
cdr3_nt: TGTGCCAGCAGCGTAGCTCTAGCGGGACCCACACATGAGCAGTTCTTC
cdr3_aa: CASSVALAGPTHEQFF

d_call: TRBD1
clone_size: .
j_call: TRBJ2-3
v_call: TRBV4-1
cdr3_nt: TGCGCCAGCAGCTATGGACAGGGTACCCCTTCTAGCACAGATACGCAGTATTTT
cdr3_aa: CASSYGQGTPSSTDTQYF

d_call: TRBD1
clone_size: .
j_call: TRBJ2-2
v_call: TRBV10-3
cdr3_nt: TGTGCCAGTAGACAGGGGAAAAAGACCGGGGAGCTGTTTTTT
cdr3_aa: CASRQGKKTGELFF

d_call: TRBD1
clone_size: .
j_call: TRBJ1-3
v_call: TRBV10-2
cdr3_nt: TGCGCCAGCAGAGACCAGGGGGCTGGAAACACCATATATTTT
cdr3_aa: CASRDQGAGNTIYF

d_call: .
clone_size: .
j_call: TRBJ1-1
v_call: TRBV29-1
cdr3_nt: TGCAGCGTAAACAGGGTAGGAGAAGCTTTCTTT
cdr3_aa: CSVNRVGEAFF

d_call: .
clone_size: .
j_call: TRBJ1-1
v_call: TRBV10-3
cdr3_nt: TGTGCCATCAGTGAGTCTGTGATAATGAACACTGAAGCTTTCTTT
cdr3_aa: CAISESVIMNTEAFF

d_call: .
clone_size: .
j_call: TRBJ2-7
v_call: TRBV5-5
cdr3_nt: TGTGCCAGCAGCTCCTCGGCTGGCACCTATCCCTACGAGCAGTACTTC
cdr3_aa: CASSSSAGTYPYEQYF

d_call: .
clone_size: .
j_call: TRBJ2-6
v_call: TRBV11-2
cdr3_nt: TGTGCCAGCAGCCCCCCAGTGGCTGGGGCCAACGTCCTGACTTTC
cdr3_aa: CASSPPVAGANVLTF

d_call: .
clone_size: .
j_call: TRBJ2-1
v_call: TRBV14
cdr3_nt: TGTGCCAGCAGCCAAGTTTTCGTGGGTGAGCAGTTCTTC
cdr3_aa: CASSQVFVGEQFF

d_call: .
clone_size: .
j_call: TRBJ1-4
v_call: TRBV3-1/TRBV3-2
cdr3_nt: TGTGCCAGCAGCGTACAGGCAGGGGAAAAACTGTTTTTT
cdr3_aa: CASSVQAGEKLFF

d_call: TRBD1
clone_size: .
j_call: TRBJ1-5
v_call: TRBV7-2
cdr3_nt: TGTGCCAGCAGCTTTACAGGGGATCAGCCCCAGCATTTT
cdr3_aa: CASSFTGDQPQHF

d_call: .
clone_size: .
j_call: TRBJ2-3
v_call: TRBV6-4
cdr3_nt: TGTGCCAGCAGTGCGGGGCTGGCCTCAGATACGCAGTATTTT
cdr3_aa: CASSAGLASDTQYF

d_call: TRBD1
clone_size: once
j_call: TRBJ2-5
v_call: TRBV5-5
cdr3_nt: TGTGCCAGCAGCTTGTTACAGGGGGCGGGAAAGACCCAGTACTTC
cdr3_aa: CASSLLQGAGKTQYF

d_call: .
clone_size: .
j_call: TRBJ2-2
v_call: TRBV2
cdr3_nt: TGTGCCAGCAGTGAACGGGCAGGGCGGTTGGGAGGGGAGCTGTTTTTT
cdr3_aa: CASSERAGRLGGELFF

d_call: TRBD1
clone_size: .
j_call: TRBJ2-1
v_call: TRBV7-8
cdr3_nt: TGTGCCAGCAGCTACCGGGACAGGGGGCCCAATGAGCAGTTCTTC
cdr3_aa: CASSYRDRGPNEQFF

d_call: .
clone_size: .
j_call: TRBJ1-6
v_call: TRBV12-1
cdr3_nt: TGTGCCAGCAGCTTTAGCTGGGCCCCTTATAATTCACCCCTCCACTTT
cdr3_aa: CASSFSWAPYNSPLHF

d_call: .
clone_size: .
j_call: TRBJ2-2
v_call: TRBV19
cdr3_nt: TGTGCCAGTAGTCTCACCCGGGGTGGCGGGTACACCGGGGAGCTGTTTTTT
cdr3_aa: CASSLTRGGGYTGELFF

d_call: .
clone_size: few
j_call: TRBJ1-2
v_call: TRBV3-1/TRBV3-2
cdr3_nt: TGTGCCAGCAGGGGGGAAGGGACGGGCTATGGCTACACCTTC
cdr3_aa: CASRGEGTGYGYTF

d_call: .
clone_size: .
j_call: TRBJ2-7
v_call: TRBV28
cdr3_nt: TGTGCCAGCCGCCCCCGGAGGGAAGAGCAGTACTTC
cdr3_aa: CASRPRREEQYF

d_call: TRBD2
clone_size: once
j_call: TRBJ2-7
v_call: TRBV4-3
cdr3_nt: TGCGCCAGCAGCCCCCGACTAGCGGGAGCGACCTACGAGCAGTACTTC
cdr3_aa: CASSPRLAGATYEQYF

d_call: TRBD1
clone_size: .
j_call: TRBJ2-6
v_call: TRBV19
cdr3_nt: TGTGCCAGTAGTATAGTAAGGGACAGGGTCTCTGGGGCCAACGTCCTGACTTTC
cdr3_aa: CASSIVRDRVSGANVLTF

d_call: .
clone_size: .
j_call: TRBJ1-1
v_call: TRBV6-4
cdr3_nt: TGTGCCAGCAGCGTCCTAGGGACCACTGAAGCTTTCTTT
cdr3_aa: CASSVLGTTEAFF

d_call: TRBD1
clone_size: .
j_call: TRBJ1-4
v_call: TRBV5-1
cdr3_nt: TGCGCCAGCAGCTTGGGGACAGGGGGCACTAATGAAAAACTGTTTTTT
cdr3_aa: CASSLGTGGTNEKLFF

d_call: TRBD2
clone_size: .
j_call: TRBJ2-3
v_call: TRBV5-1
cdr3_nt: TGCGCCAGCAGCGGGGGACTAGCCCCACGTGGCACAGATACGCAGTATTTT
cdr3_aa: CASSGGLAPRGTDTQYF

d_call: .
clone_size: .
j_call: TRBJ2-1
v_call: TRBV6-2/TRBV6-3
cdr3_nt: TGTGCCAGCAGTTACTCAGGGGACCCCTACAATGAGCAGTTCTTC
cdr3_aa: CASSYSGDPYNEQFF

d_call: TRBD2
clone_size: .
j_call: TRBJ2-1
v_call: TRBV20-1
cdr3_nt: TGCAGTGCTAGTGCGGGGGGCTTTTCCAATGAGCAGTTCTTC
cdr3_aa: CSASAGGFSNEQFF

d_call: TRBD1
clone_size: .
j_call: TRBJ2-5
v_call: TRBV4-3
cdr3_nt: TGCGCCAGCAGCCAGACCTCGACAGGGTACACAGAGACCCAGTACTTC
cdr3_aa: CASSQTSTGYTETQYF

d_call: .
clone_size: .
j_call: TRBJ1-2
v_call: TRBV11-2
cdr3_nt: TGTGCCAGCAGCTTAGAGGGGAACTATGGCTACACCTTC
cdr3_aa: CASSLEGNYGYTF

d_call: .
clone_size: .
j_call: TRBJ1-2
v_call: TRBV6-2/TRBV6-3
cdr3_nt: TGTGCCAGCAGTTACTCGAAAACCAGAAATGGCTACACCTTC
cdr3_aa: CASSYSKTRNGYTF

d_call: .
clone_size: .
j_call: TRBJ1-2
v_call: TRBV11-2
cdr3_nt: TGTGCCAGCAGCCCCCGAATTGGCTACACCTTC
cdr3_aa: CASSPRIGYTF

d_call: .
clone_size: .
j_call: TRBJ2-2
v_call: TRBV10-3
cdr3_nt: TGTGCCATCAGTGAGCGGGGACCCGGGGAGCTGTTTTTT
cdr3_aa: CAISERGPGELFF

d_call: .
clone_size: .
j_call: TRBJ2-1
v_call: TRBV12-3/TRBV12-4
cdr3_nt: TGTGCCAGCAGCTCCGGGACCCAGGCGTTCTTC
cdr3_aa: CASSSGTQAFF

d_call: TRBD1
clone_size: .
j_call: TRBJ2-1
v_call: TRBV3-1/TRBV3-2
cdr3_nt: TGTGCCAGCAGCCGCCGACAGGGGAGCTACAATGAGCAGTTCTTC
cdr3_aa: CASSRRQGSYNEQFF

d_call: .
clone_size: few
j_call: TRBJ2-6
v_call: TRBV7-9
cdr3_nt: TGTGCCAGCAGCTGGGATGGCGGAGACTCTGGGGCCAACGTCCTGACTTTC
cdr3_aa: CASSWDGGDSGANVLTF

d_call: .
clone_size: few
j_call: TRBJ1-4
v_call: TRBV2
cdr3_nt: TGTGCCAGCAAACTACAGGGTTCGGCTAATGAAAAACTGTTTTTT
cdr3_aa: CASKLQGSANEKLFF

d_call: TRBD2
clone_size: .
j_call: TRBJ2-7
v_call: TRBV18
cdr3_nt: TGTGCCAGCTCACGGACTAGCGGGACCTCCTACGAGCAGTACTTC
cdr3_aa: CASSRTSGTSYEQYF